This TCR beta chain is from a study of T cells after yellow fever vaccination. Study findings and constraints: Reappearance after the booster was observed for most primary-vaccination clones (about 96% CD4, about 85% CD8).

Synthesis of TCR cDNA relied on 5'RACE template switching, which attached a universal primer site and UMIs. TCRdb re-called the 5' RACE reads through MiXCR, storing one row per CDR3 protein. Here the sample spans about 230,000 distinct CDR3 sequences, approximately 6.8% being singletons. This clonotype has only a few counts. Its antigen remains unidentified. There are 16 residues in the CDR3. Per germline, CDR1 SQVTM and CDR2 ANQGSEA. The V end lost 4 bases, the J end lost 2 bases, and 18 bases lay between the germline ends. The input for sequencing was CD4+ T cells sorted from PBMCs, taken on the day of the yellow fever booster vaccination. This TCR was recovered from a young man who received the YFV17D yellow fever vaccine. The V and J genes are TRBV29-1 and TRBJ2-1, with D perhaps TRBD1 (6 bases). CDR3 protein: CSVVSGASFPYNEQFF. CDR3 DNA sequence: TGCAGCGTTGTTTCAGGGGCCTCCTTCCCCTACAATGAGCAGTTCTTC.